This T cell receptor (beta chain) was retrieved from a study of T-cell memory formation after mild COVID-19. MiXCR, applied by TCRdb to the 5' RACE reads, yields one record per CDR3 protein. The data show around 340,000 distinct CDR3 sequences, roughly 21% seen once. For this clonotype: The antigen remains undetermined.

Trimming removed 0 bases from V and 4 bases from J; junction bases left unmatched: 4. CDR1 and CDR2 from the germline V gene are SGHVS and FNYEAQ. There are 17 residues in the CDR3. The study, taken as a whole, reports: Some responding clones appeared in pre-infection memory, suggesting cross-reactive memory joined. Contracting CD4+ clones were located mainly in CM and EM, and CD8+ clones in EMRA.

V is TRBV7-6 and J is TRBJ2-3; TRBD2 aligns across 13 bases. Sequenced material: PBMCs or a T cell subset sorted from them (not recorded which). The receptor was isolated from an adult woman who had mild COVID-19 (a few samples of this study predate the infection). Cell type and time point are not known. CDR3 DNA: TGTGCCAGCAGCTTAGCGGGACTAGCGGGACCCTCAGATACGCAGTATTTT. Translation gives CASSLAGLAGPSDTQYF.